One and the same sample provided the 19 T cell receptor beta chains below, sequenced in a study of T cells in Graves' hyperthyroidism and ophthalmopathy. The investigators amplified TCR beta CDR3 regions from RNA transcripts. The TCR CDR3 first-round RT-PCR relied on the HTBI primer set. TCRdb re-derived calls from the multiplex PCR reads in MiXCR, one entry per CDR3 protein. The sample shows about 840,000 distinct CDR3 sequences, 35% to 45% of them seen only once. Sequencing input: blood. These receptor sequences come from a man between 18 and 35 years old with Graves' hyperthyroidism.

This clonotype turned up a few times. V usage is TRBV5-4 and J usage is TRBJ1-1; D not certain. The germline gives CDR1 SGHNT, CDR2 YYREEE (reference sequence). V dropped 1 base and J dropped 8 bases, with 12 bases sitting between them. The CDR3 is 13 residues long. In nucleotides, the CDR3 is TGTGCCAGCAGCTTGTACGGATGGCAAGAAGCTTTCTTT. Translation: CASSLYGWQEAFF.

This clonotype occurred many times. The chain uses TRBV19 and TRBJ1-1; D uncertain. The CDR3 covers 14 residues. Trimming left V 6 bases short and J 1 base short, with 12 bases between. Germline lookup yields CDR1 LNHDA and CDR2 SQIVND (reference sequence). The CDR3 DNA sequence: TGTGCCAGTAGACTGGACCGCTGGAACACTGAAGCTTTCTTT. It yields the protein CASRLDRWNTEAFF.

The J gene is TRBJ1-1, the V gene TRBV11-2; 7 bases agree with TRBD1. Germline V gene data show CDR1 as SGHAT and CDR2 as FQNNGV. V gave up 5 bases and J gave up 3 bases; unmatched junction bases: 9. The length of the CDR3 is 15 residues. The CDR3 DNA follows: TGTGCCAGCAGCCCATACCCGACAGGGTACACTGAAGCTTTCTTT. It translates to CASSPYPTGYTEAFF.

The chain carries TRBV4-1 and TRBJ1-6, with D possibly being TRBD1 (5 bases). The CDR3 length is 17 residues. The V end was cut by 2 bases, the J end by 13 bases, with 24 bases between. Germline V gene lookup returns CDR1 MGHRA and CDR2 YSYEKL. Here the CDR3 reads CASSQHLPTVGALPLHF. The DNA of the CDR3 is TGCGCCAGCAGCCAACATCTTCCGACAGTTGGGGCCCTGCCCCTCCACTTT.

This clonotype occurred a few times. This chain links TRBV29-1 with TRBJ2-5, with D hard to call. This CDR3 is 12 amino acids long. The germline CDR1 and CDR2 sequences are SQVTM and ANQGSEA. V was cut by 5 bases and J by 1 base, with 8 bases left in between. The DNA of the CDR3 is TGCAGCGTTCATTTTGTCCAAGAGACCCAGTACTTC. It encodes CSVHFVQETQYF.

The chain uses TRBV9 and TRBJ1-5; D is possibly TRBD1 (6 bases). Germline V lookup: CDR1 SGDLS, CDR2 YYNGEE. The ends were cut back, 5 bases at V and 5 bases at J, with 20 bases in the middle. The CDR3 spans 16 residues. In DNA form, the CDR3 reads TGTGCCAGCAGTCCTGGGACAACCGGGGTGGATCAGCCCCAGCATTTT. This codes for CASSPGTTGVDQPQHF.

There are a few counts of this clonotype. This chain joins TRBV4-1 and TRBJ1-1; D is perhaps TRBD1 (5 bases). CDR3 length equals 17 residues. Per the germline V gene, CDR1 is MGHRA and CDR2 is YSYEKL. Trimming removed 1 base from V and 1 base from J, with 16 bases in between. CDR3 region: CASSQGGGGTRNTEAFF. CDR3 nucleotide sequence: TGCGCCAGCAGCCAAGGGGGCGGGGGAACACGGAACACTGAAGCTTTCTTT.

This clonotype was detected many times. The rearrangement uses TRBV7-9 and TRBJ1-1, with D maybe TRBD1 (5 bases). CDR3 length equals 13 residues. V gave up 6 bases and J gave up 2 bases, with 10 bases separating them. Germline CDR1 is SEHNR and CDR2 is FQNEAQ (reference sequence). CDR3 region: CASRKQENTEAFF. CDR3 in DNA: TGTGCCAGCAGAAAACAGGAAAACACTGAAGCTTTCTTT.

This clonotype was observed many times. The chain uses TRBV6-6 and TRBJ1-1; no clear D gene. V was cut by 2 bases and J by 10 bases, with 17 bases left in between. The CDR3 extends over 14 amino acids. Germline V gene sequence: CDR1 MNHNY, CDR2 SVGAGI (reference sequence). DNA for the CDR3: TGTGCCAGCAGTTACGACGTGAGAAGTTTGGGAGCTTTCTTT. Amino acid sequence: CASSYDVRSLGAFF.

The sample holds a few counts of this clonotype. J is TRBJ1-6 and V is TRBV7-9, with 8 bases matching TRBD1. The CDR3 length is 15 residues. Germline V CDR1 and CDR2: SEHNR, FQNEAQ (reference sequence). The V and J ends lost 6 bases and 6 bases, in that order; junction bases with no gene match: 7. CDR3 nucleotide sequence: TGTGCCAGCAGGTCCGGGACAGGAAGTAATTCACCCCTCCACTTT. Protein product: CASRSGTGSNSPLHF.

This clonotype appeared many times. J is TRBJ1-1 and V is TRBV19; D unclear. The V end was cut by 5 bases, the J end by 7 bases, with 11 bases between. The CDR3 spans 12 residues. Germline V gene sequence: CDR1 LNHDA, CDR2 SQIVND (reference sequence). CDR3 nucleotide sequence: TGTGCCAGTAGTTCCAGGACGGATGAAGCTTTCTTT. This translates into CASSSRTDEAFF.

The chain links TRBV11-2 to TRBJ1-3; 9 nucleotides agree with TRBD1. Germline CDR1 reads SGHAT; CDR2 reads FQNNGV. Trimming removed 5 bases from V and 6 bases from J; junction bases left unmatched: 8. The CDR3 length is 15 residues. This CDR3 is CASSPGTGRENTIYF. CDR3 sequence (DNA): TGTGCCAGCAGCCCTGGGACAGGGAGGGAAAACACCATATATTTT.

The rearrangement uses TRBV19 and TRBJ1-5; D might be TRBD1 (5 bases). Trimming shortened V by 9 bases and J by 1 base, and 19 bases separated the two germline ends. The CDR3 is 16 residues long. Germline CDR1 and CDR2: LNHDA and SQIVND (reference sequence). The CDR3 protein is CASGPGGWRSNQPQHF. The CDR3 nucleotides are TGTGCCAGCGGACCTGGGGGGTGGCGGAGCAATCAGCCCCAGCATTTT.

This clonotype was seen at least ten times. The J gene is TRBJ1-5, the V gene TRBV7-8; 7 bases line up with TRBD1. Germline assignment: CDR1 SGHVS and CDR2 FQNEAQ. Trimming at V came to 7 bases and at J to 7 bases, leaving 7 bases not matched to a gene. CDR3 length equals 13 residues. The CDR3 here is CASTPGGGQPQHF. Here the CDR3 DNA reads TGTGCCAGCACCCCAGGGGGTGGCCAGCCCCAGCATTTT.

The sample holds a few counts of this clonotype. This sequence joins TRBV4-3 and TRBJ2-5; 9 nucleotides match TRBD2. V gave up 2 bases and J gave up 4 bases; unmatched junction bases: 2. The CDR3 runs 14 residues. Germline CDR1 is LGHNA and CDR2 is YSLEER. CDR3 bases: TGCGCCAGCAGCCAACAACTAGCGGGAGAGACCCAGTACTTC. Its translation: CASSQQLAGETQYF.

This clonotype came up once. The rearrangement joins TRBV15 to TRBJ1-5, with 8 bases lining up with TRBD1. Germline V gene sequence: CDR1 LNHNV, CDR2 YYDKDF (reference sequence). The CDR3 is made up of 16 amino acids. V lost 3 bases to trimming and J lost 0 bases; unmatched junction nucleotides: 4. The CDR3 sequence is CATSSGGQDSNQPQHF. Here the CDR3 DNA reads TGTGCCACCAGCAGTGGGGGACAGGATAGCAATCAGCCCCAGCATTTT. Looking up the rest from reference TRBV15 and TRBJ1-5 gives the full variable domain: DAMVIQNPRYQVTQFGKPVTLSCSQTLNHNVMYWYQQKSSQAPKLLFHYYDKDFNNEADTPDNFQSRRPNTSFCFLDIRSPGLGDTAMYLCATSSGGQDSNQPQHFGDGTRLSIL.

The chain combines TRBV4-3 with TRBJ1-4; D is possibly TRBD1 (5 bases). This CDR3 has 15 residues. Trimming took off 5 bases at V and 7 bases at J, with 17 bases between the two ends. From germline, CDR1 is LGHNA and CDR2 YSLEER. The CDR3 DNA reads TGCGCCAGCAGCGAAGTATATATCGGGGGTGAAAAACTGTTTTTT. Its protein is CASSEVYIGGEKLFF.

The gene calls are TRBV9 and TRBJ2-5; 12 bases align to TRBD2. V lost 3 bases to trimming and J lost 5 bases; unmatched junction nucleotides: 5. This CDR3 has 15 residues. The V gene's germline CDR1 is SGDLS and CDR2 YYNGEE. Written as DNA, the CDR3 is TGTGCCAGCAGCGCCCCCGGGACTAGCGGGGAGACCCAGTACTTC. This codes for CASSAPGTSGETQYF. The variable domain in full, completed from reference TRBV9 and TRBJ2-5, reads DSGVTQTPKHLITATGQRVTLRCSPRSGDLSVYWYQQSLDQGLQFLIQYYNGEERAKGNILERFSAQQFPDLHSELNLSSLELGDSALYFCASSAPGTSGETQYFGPGTRLLVL.

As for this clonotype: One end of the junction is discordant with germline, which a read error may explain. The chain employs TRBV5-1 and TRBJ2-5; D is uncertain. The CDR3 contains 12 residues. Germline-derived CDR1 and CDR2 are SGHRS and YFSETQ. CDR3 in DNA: TGCGCCAACAGCGCCGACGGGGAGACCCAGTACTTC. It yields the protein CANSADGETQYF.